The following is a TCR beta chain sequence with its context. The entry originates in a study of control samples from healthy donors and cancer patients. V was shortened by 3 bases and J by 0 bases, with 4 bases between the two germline ends. The CDR3 runs 14 residues. Germline V gene data show CDR1 as SGHRS and CDR2 as YFSETQ. Clones were sequenced by immunoSEQ multiplex PCR, and TCRdb holds only the in-frame ones, with some missing. The sample comprises roughly 120,000 clones, about 94% of which are singletons, and approximately 4% rests with the top ten. The TCR sequence derives from a man aged 30-40 years in good health. The sample comprised blood. The chain carries TRBV5-1 and TRBJ2-6; no firm D call. The CDR3 sequence is CASSSTSGANVLTF. The CDR3 region has the DNA TGCGCCAGCAGCTCGACCTCTGGGGCCAACGTCCTGACTTTC.